Sequencing of this T cell receptor beta chain was carried out in a study of cytomegalovirus exposure and HLA in healthy donors. Overall study context: Sequencing of 150 million to 200 million T cells in an earlier analysis found about 120 million unique TCR beta sequences.

Overall study findings and caveats: In a later analysis, across HLA loci, associated TCR counts were highest for DRB1, lowest for HLA-C. Follow-up analysis later connected one missense variant in DCLRE1C with trimming of TCR beta V- and J-genes. A later analysis by the authors found several of the most significant clusters apparently linked to common viral pathogens.

Note on this clone: Its antigen remains unknown.

This PCR relied on a set of 60 Vbeta primers and 13 Jbeta primers. The protocol was immunoSEQ multiplex PCR, while the TCRdb copy is restricted to in-frame clones and leaves out a portion. The sample carries around 120,000 clones, 70% to 85% recorded once. This CDR3 comprises 16 residues. V was cut by 0 bases and J by 2 bases, with 13 bases left in between. Germline V gene sequence: CDR1 MNHNY, CDR2 SVGAGI (reference sequence). Sample: PBMCs. V gene TRBV6-6 combines with J gene TRBJ1-2; no reliable D call. The receptor was isolated from a young man in good health and CMV-seronegative. The CDR3 DNA reads TGTGCCAGCAGTTACTCGAAAGTAAGCTGGAACTATGGCTACACCTTC. It codes for CASSYSKVSWNYGYTF.